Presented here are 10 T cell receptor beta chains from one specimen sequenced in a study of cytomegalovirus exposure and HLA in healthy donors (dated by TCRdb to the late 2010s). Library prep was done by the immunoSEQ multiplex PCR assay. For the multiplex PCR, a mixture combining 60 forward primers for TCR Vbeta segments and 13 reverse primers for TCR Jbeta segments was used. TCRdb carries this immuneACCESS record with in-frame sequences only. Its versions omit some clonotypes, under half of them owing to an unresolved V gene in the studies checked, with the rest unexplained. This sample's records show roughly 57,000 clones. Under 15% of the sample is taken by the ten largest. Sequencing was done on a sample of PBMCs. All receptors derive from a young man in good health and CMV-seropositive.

CDR3 sequence (DNA): TGTGCCAGCAGTCCCCGTGCGGGCTCCTACGAGCAGTACTTC. Its translation is CASSPRAGSYEQYF. The V and J genes are TRBV25-1 and TRBJ2-5, with D possibly being TRBD2 (5 bases). TRBJ2-7 explains the end of the DNA better; the J call may be wrong. The CDR3 extends over 14 amino acids. Per the germline V gene, CDR1 is MGHDK and CDR2 is SYGVNS.

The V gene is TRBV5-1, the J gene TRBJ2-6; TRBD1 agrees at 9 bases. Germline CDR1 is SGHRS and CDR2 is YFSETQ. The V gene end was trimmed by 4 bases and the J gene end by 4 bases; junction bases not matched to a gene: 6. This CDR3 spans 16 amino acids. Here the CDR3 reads CASSPQGAGGANVLTF. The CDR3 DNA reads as TGCGCCAGCAGCCCACAGGGGGCGGGGGGGGCCAACGTCCTGACTTTC.

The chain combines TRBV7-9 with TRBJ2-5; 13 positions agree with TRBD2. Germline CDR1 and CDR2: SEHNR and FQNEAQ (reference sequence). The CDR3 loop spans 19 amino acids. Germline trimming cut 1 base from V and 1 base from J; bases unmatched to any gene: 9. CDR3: CASSLGTSGGWGIQETQYF. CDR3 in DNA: TGTGCCAGCAGCTTAGGGACTAGCGGGGGATGGGGGATCCAAGAGACCCAGTACTTC.

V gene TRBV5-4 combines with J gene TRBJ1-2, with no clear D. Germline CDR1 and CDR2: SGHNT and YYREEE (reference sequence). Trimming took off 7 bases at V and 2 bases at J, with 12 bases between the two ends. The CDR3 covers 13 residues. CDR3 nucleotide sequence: TGTGCCAGCCGGCTCAGCGGGAACTATGGCTACACCTTC. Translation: CASRLSGNYGYTF.

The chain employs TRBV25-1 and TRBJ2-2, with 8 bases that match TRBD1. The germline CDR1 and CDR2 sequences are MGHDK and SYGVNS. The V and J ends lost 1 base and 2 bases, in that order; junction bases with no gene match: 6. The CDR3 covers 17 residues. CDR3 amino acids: CASSEFFGQGNTGELFF. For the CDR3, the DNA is TGTGCCAGCAGTGAATTCTTCGGACAGGGTAACACCGGGGAGCTGTTTTTT.

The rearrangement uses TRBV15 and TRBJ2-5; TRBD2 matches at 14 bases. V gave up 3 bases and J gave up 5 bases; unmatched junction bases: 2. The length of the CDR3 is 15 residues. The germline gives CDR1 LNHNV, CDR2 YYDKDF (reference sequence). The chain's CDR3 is CATSRGLAGDETQYF. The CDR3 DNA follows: TGTGCCACCAGCAGGGGACTAGCGGGAGATGAGACCCAGTACTTC.

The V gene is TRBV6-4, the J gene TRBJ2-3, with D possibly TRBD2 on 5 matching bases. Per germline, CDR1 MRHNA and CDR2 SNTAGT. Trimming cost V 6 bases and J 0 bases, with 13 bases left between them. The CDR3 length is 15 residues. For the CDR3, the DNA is TGTGCCAGCAGCCCGACGACTACTAGCACAGATACGCAGTATTTT. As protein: CASSPTTTSTDTQYF.

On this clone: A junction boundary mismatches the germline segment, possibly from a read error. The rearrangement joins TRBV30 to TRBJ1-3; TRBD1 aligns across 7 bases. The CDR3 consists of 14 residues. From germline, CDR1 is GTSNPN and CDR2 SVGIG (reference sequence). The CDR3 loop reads CAGRGQLPSDTIYF. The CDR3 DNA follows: TGTGCCGGGAGGGGACAGTTGCCCAGTGACACCATATATTTT.

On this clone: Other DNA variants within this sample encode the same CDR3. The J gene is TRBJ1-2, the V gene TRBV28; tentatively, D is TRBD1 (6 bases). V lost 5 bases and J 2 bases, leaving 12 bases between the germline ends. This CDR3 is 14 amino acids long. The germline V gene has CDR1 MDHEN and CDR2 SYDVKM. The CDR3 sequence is CASSPVDRNYGYTF. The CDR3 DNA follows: TGTGCCAGCAGTCCAGTGGACAGAAACTATGGCTACACCTTC.

The CDR3 protein is CASSLESRGRETQYF. In nucleotides, the CDR3 is TGTGCCAGCAGCTTGGAGTCGCGCGGGAGAGAGACCCAGTACTTC. The gene calls are TRBV5-4 and TRBJ2-5; 7 positions agree with TRBD2. Germline V gives CDR1 SGHNT, CDR2 YYREEE (reference sequence). V gave up 0 bases and J gave up 4 bases; unmatched junction bases: 6. This CDR3 is built from 15 residues.